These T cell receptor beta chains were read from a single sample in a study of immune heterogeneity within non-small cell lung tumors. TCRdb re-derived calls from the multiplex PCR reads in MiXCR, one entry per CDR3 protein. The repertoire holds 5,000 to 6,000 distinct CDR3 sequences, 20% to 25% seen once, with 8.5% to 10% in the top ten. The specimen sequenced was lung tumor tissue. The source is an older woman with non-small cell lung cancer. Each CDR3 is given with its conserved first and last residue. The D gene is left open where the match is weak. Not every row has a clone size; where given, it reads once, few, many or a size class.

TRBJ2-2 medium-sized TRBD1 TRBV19 CASNRQGVVTGELFF TGTGCCAGTAACCGACAGGGGGTGGTCACCGGGGAGCTGTTTTTT
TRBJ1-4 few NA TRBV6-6 CASSYSSGVNEKLFF TGTGCCAGCAGTTACTCTTCAGGGGTTAATGAAAAACTGTTTTTT
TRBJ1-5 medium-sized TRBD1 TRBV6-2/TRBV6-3 CASSGQLNQPQHF TGTGCCAGCTCGGGACAGCTCAATCAGCCCCAGCATTTT
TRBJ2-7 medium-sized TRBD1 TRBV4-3 CASSQGGQAAYEQYF TGCGCCAGCAGCCAAGGGGGACAGGCGGCCTACGAGCAGTACTTC
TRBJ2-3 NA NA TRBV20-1 CSAQESWADTQYF TGCAGTGCCCAGGAAAGCTGGGCAGATACGCAGTATTTT
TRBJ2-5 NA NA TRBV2 CASSDRRETQYF TGTGCCAGCAGTGACAGGAGAGAGACCCAGTACTTC
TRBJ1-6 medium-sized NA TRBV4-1 CASSQEEGSPLHF TGCGCCAGCAGCCAAGAGGAAGGAAGTCCCCTCCACTTT
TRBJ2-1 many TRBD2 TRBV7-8 CASSLREGRVDGEQFF TGTGCCAGCAGCTTACGGGAGGGCCGGGTGGACGGTGAGCAGTTCTTC
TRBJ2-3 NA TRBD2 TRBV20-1 CSARDRGLADLKPDTQYF TGCAGTGCTAGAGATCGAGGACTAGCGGACCTGAAACCAGATACGCAGTATTTT
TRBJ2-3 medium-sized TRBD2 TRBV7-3 CASSMLAGGTDTQYF TGTGCCAGCAGCATGCTAGCGGGAGGCACAGATACGCAGTATTTT
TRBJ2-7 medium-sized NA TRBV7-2 CASSLGLAWGEQYF TGTGCCAGCAGCTTAGGTTTAGCCTGGGGCGAGCAGTACTTC
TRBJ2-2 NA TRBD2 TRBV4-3 CASSQGAGGGYGELFF TGCGCCAGCAGCCAAGGAGCGGGAGGCGGTTACGGGGAGCTGTTTTTT
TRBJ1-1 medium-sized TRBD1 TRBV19 CASRPSGGGGTEAFF TGTGCCAGTAGACCCTCAGGGGGCGGTGGCACTGAAGCTTTCTTT
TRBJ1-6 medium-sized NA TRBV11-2 CASSPRADSPLHF TGTGCCAGCAGTCCCAGGGCTGATTCACCCCTCCACTTT
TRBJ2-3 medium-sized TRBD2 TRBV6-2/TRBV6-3 CASKSGKISTDTQYF TGTGCCAGCAAAAGCGGGAAAATTTCCACAGATACGCAGTATTTT
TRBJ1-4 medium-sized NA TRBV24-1 CATSEPGIEKLFF TGTGCCACCAGTGAACCCGGGATTGAAAAACTGTTTTTT
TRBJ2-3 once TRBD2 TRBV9 CASSEWVGTSGSTDTQYF TGTGCCAGCAGCGAATGGGTCGGGACTAGCGGGAGTACAGATACGCAGTATTTT
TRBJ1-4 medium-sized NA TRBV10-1 CASSEGDGEKLFF TGCGCCAGCAGCGAAGGGGATGGTGAAAAACTGTTTTTT
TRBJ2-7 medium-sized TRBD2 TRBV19 CASSIGLGIIEQYF TGTGCCAGTAGTATCGGACTAGGGATAATCGAGCAGTACTTC
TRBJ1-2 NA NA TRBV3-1 CVSSQGLGGTVNYGYTF TGTGTCAGCAGCCAAGGATTGGGTGGGACGGTGAACTATGGATACACCTTC
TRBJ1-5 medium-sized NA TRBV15 CATSRGPGTQNQPQHF TGTGCCACCAGCAGGGGTCCCGGGACACAGAATCAGCCCCAGCATTTT
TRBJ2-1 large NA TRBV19 CASSTYQTPYNEQFF TGTGCCAGTAGTACCTATCAGACGCCTTACAATGAGCAGTTCTTC
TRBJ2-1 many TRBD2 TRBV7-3 CASSLAGGAYNEQFF TGTGCCAGCAGCTTAGCGGGAGGGGCCTACAATGAGCAGTTCTTC
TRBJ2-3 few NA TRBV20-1 CSASRGSTDTQYF TGCAGTGCTTCGAGGGGGAGCACAGATACGCAGTATTTT
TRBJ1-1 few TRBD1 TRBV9 CASSSGGGQTEAFF TGTGCCAGCAGCTCAGGGGGCGGGCAAACTGAAGCTTTCTTT
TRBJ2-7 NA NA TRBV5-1 CASSLGLGTYEQYF TGCGCCAGCAGCTTGGGTCTAGGCACCTACGAGCAGTACTTC
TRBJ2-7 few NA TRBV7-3 CVSSLAPPGRGDYEQYF TGTGTCAGCAGCTTAGCCCCCCCGGGGCGGGGCGACTACGAGCAGTACTTC
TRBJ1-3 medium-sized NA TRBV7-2 CASSRDTSSGNTIYF TGTGCCAGCAGCCGAGACACGAGCTCTGGAAACACCATATATTTT
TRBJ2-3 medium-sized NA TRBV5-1 CASSLAQGLLASTDTQYF TGCGCCAGCAGCTTGGCCCAAGGGCTACTCGCTAGCACAGATACGCAGTATTTT
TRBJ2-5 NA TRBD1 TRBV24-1 CATSDFDRGFETQYF TGTGCCACCAGTGATTTTGACAGGGGGTTTGAGACCCAGTACTTC